Here is one T cell receptor (beta chain) with its context. It has no known antigen specificity. Qualities for individual bases were not recorded, and no much larger clone is one base off. The CDR3, from cysteine to phenylalanine, totals 13 residues. Only CDR3 DNA remains: 39 bases, in frame from the first base. V and J are trimmed by 6 bases and 6 bases, and the gene matches miss 7 bases of the junction. CDR1 and CDR2 are read off the germline V gene as MNHNS and SASEGT. The intended sense of this specimen's time point label: blood sample drawn before combined kidney and bone marrow transplant. Thawed PBMCs were FACS-sorted into unstimulated Tregs (CD4+CD25+CD127-), CD4+ non-Tregs (CD4+CD25-), CD4 cells and CD8 cells. Prior to Treg sorting, thawed PBMCs were rested overnight at 37 degrees C with approximately 210 IU/ml IL-2. The patients were a handful of recipients of combined kidney and bone marrow transplants from the ITN036ST trial, and samples were available only from these trial subjects. Healthy control blood was processed to PBMCs with a Ficoll density gradient and then cryopreserved, whereas patient PBMCs were collected both before and after transplant.

For TCRbeta CDR3 sequencing, genomic DNA from the sorted cells was extracted using the QIAGEN DNeasy Blood and Tissue Kit. Through immunoSEQ, high-throughput TCRbeta CDR3 sequencing was done commercially, including PCR amplification with internal controls and bias correction. On the authors' methods: Unique productive TCRbeta sequences were defined by CDR3 nucleotide sequence when primers matched and otherwise by CDR3 amino acid sequence together with Vbeta and Jbeta genes. As a correction for sorting error, sequences shared between sorted populations at a frequency ratio of 2:1 or less were discarded, and the remaining shared sequences were assigned to the higher population. A sequence counted as donor-reactive if, in CFSE-low cells, the sequence had a frequency of at least 0.01% and was expanded at least 5-fold compared with unstimulated cells. Repertoire divergence was quantified by Jensen-Shannon divergence calculated from the top 100 TCRbeta sequences ranked by frequency. For samples with multiple sequencing runs, sorting error was corrected separately for each run before the runs were pooled. The source is immuneACCESS, and TCRdb retained only in-frame sequences with V and J called. Part of the clones is not carried over; for the studies checked, unresolved V genes explain less than half of this, and the remainder is unexplained. V, J and clone size are taken as reported in that table, and D and trimming were inferred from the DNA itself. This sample has some 62,000 clones in its table, and approximately 98% of those were observed once. Of the sample, around 0.34% is held by the ten largest clones.

The record originates from a study of Tregs in tolerant kidney transplant recipients (dated by TCRdb to between 2017 and 2020). With respect to the entire study: The transplants used related donors along with nonmyeloablative bone marrow transplantation, and in the human trials mixed chimerism was transient. The study applied TCRbeta sequencing to find donor-specific regulatory T cells before combined kidney and bone marrow transplantation and then followed those same cells after transplant. Findings and caveats that apply to the study as a whole: Biological reproducibility was not directly assessed, although technical replication error appeared to be minimal. Because the study included only a small number of patients, the results must be confirmed in larger populations and under other immunosuppression protocols. Expanding Tregs with activated donor B cells appeared to identify the most biologically relevant and donor-specific TCRbeta repertoire. Because the PCR primers were changed over time for some patients, nucleotide-level comparison could not be performed across the samples from those patients. Donor-specific Treg expansion exceeded global Treg expansion in tolerant patients, suggesting antigen-driven rather than nonspecific expansion.

The clonotype originates from a human donor who received a combined kidney and bone marrow transplant. The rearrangement joined TRBV6-1 to TRBJ1-2; 7 junctional bases match TRBD1. The sample here was Tregs from blood, taken before the transplant. DNA sequence: TGTGCCAGCAGCGTCAACAGGGGAGATGGCTACACCTTC. Its translation reads: CASSVNRGDGYTF.